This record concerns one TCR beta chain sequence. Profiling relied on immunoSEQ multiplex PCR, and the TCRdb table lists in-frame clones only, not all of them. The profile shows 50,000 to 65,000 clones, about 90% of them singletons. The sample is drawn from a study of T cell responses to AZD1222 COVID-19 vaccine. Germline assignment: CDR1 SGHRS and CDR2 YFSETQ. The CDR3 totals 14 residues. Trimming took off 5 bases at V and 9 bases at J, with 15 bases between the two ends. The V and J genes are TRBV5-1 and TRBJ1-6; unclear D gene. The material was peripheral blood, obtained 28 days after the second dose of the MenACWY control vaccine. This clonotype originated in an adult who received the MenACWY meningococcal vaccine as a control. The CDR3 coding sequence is TGCGCCAGCAGTAACGGGGAGCTCTCTTCACCCCTCCACTTT. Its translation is CASSNGELSSPLHF.